These 27 T cell receptor beta chains originate from one sample sequenced in a study of a mutant IDH1 vaccine in newly diagnosed glioma. Time point in this sample: baseline, week 1 (first vaccination visit). Treatment in this sample: pre-vaccination baseline after standard-of-care therapy. TCRdb's copy holds only in-frame clones and misses some; the assay was immunoSEQ multiplex PCR. The data contain tens of thousands of clones, just over 85% of them singletons. The sequencing here drew on PBMCs, taken from a glioma patient treated with radiotherapy, temozolomide or both. Receptors were obtained from a man aged 35 to 55 with glioma.

This clone showed up just once. The chain links TRBV6-6 to TRBJ1-5; possible D gene TRBD1, 5 bases. V lost 5 bases, J lost 6 bases, and 11 bases lay in between. This CDR3 has 13 residues. Per germline, CDR1 MNHNY and CDR2 SVGAGI (reference sequence). CDR3 protein: CASSTGAFQPQHF. As DNA, the CDR3 is TGTGCCAGCAGTACCGGGGCCTTTCAGCCCCAGCATTTT.

V usage is TRBV25-1 and J usage is TRBJ1-2; no clear D. Germline V lookup: CDR1 MGHDK, CDR2 SYGVNS. This CDR3 has 14 residues. V gave up 5 bases and J gave up 8 bases, with 18 bases separating them. In DNA form, the CDR3 reads TGTGCCAGCAGTCTCCCCATGGGCAGAGGAGGCTACACCTTC. It translates to CASSLPMGRGGYTF.

The rearrangement uses TRBV27 and TRBJ2-5; D may be TRBD1 or TRBD2 (7 bases each). V lost 6 bases and J lost 5, with 16 bases in between. There are 14 residues in the CDR3. The germline gives CDR1 MNHEY, CDR2 SMNVEV (reference sequence). The DNA for the CDR3 is TGTGCCAGCAGCCCACGACAGGGAGGGGAGACCCAGTACTTC. Translating it yields CASSPRQGGETQYF.

The CDR3: CASSSGQSSYNEQFF. CDR3 DNA sequence: TGTGCCAGCAGCTCGGGACAGTCCTCCTACAATGAGCAGTTCTTC. The V call is TRBV5-4, the J call TRBJ2-1; 7 bases match TRBD1. The CDR3 is made up of 15 amino acids. Germline trimming cut 3 bases from V and 0 bases from J; bases unmatched to any gene: 3. Germline assignment: CDR1 SGHNT and CDR2 YYREEE (reference sequence). Based on the CDR3 plus reference TRBV5-4 and TRBJ2-1, the full variable domain is ETGVTQSPTHLIKTRGQQVTLRCSSQSGHNTVSWYQQALGQGPQFIFQYYREEENGRGNFPPRFSGLQFPNYSSELNVNALELDDSALYLCASSSGQSSYNEQFFGPGTRLTVL.

The chain carries TRBV15 and TRBJ2-6; D may be TRBD2 (6 bases). Germline V lookup: CDR1 LNHNV, CDR2 YYDKDF (reference sequence). Trimming took 3 bases from V and 4 from J, leaving 16 bases between them. This CDR3 is built from 17 residues. The CDR3 DNA reads as TGTGCCACCAGCAGGGGGGGAGGCGGGGTGGGGGCCAACGTCCTGACTTTC. Translating gives CATSRGGGGVGANVLTF. The full variable domain, with the rest looked up from reference TRBV15 and TRBJ2-6, is DAMVIQNPRYQVTQFGKPVTLSCSQTLNHNVMYWYQQKSSQAPKLLFHYYDKDFNNEADTPDNFQSRRPNTSFCFLDIRSPGLGDTAMYLCATSRGGGGVGANVLTFGAGSRLTVL.

The CDR3 here is CASRSGGHEQFF. The CDR3 coding sequence is TGTGCCAGTAGGTCGGGGGGCCATGAGCAGTTCTTC. The chain recombines TRBV19 with TRBJ2-1, with D tentatively TRBD2 (7 bases). The CDR3 spans 12 residues. Trimming took off 6 bases at V and 8 bases at J, with 11 bases between the two ends. The germline CDR1 and CDR2 sequences are LNHDA and SQIVND (reference sequence).

CDR3 nucleotide sequence: TGCAGCGTTGCCCGGACAGGGACCTACAATGAGCAGTTCTTC. Translating gives CSVARTGTYNEQFF. V and J are TRBV29-1 and TRBJ2-1, with 8 bases matching TRBD1. V was pared by 4 bases and J by 2 bases, with 4 bases of the junction left unmatched. The CDR3 runs to 14 residues. Germline CDR1 and CDR2: SQVTM and ANQGSEA.

The genes are TRBV18 and TRBJ2-3; D may be TRBD2 (5 bases). V dropped 6 bases and J dropped 7 bases, with 11 bases sitting between them. The CDR3 is 12 amino acids. Looked up from germline, CDR1 is KGHSH and CDR2 is LQKENI. In nucleotides, the CDR3 is TGTGCCAGCTCCACGGGGATCCATACGCAGTATTTT. It is translated as CASSTGIHTQYF.

This clone was recorded only once. This chain joins TRBV5-1 and TRBJ2-5; TRBD2 aligns across 13 bases. The CDR3 covers 15 residues. The ends lost 6 bases at V and 4 bases at J; junction bases unmatched: 6. Germline values: CDR1 SGHRS, CDR2 YFSETQ. The CDR3 DNA is TGCGCCAGCAAGGGACTAGCGGGATCGGTAGAGACCCAGTACTTC. Amino acid sequence: CASKGLAGSVETQYF.

This chain joins TRBV4-2 and TRBJ2-7; D unresolved. V was pared by 0 bases and J by 4 bases, with 13 bases between. Germline CDR1 reads LGHNA; CDR2 reads YNFKEQ. The CDR3 runs 15 residues. The CDR3 sequence: CASSQDPSATYEQYF. The CDR3 bases are TGTGCCAGCAGCCAAGACCCGTCGGCGACTTACGAGCAGTACTTC.

The chain uses TRBV28 and TRBJ1-4, with D possibly TRBD1 on 5 matching bases. Germline loops: CDR1 MDHEN, CDR2 SYDVKM. Trimming shortened V by 6 bases and J by 5 bases, and 13 bases separated the two germline ends. The CDR3 length is 14 residues. The CDR3 here is CASREGTGNEKLFF. DNA for the CDR3: TGTGCCAGCAGAGAGGGGACGGGGAATGAAAAACTGTTTTTT.

The rearrangement uses TRBV4-3 and TRBJ2-3; the match to TRBD2 covers 12 bases. V shed 0 bases and J 4 bases; nucleotides not matched to a gene: 5. Germline V CDR1 and CDR2: LGHNA, YSLEER. CDR3 size: 17 residues. DNA of the CDR3: TGCGCCAGCAGCCAAGATTGGACTAGCGGGACTGCAGATACGCAGTATTTT. This gives the protein CASSQDWTSGTADTQYF.

The V gene is TRBV5-1, the J gene TRBJ2-1; D unresolved. This CDR3 comprises 15 residues. V lost 0 bases and J lost 1, with 8 bases in between. In germline, CDR1 is SGHRS, CDR2 YFSETQ. The CDR3 here is CASSLVAQSYNEQFF. The CDR3, as DNA: TGCGCCAGCAGCTTGGTGGCGCAGTCCTACAATGAGCAGTTCTTC.

This clone appeared once. This chain connects TRBV28 to TRBJ2-5; possible D gene TRBD2, 5 bases. Germline V gene data show CDR1 as MDHEN and CDR2 as SYDVKM. Trimming took off 2 bases at V and 1 base at J, with 11 bases between the two ends. This CDR3 has 15 residues. DNA of the CDR3: TGTGCCAGCAGTTTAAACAGCGGAGTCCAAGAGACCCAGTACTTC. It codes for CASSLNSGVQETQYF.

The genes are TRBV5-6 and TRBJ2-1; D unresolved. Per the germline V gene, CDR1 is SGHDT and CDR2 is YYEEEE. Trimming pared 2 bases from V and 9 bases from J, leaving 9 bases between. The CDR3 covers 12 residues. The CDR3 sequence is CASSFMVSEQFF. As DNA, the CDR3 is TGTGCCAGCAGCTTTATGGTTAGTGAGCAGTTCTTC.

V and J are TRBV7-8 and TRBJ1-4; no firm D call. The CDR3 is made up of 14 amino acids. Trimming removed 3 bases at V and 5 bases at J, with 10 bases between. The germline V gene has CDR1 SGHVS and CDR2 FQNEAQ. The CDR3 protein is CASSLGRQNEKLFF. The CDR3 DNA sequence: TGTGCCAGCAGCTTGGGCAGACAAAATGAAAAACTGTTTTTT.

The V gene is TRBV6-1, the J gene TRBJ1-5; the D is unclear. Deletions cut 5 bases from V and 3 bases from J, with 5 bases between. The CDR3 extends over 12 amino acids. The germline gives CDR1 MNHNS, CDR2 SASEGT. In nucleotides, the CDR3 is TGTGCCAGCAGTCGTCACAATCAGCCCCAGCATTTT. Translating it yields CASSRHNQPQHF.

The V and J genes are TRBV4-2 and TRBJ2-4, with 7 bases lining up with TRBD1. V shed 3 bases and J 8 bases; nucleotides not matched to a gene: 1. The length of the CDR3 is 12 residues. Germline lookup yields CDR1 LGHNA and CDR2 YNFKEQ. The CDR3 reads CASSHQGDIQYF. As DNA, the CDR3 is TGTGCCAGCAGCCACCAGGGGGACATTCAGTACTTC.

The chain combines TRBV7-3 with TRBJ2-3, with a possible D match to TRBD2 (6 bases). Trimming left V 5 bases short and J 7 bases short, with 16 bases between. Germline V gives CDR1 SGHTA, CDR2 FQGTGA. The CDR3 has 14 residues. The chain's CDR3 is CASSPGGAGNTQYF. The DNA of the CDR3 is TGTGCCAGCAGCCCCGGCGGGGCGGGAAATACGCAGTATTTT.

CDR3 bases: TGCAGCGTTGAGGCCCATCAGGATACGCAGTATTTT. This translates into CSVEAHQDTQYF. The chain recombines TRBV29-1 with TRBJ2-3, with D hard to call. CDR3 length: 12 amino acids. V dropped 3 bases and J dropped 6 bases, with 10 bases sitting between them. Looked up from germline, CDR1 is SQVTM and CDR2 is ANQGSEA.

The chain recombines TRBV6-5 with TRBJ2-3; 7 nucleotides line up with TRBD2. The CDR3 is 14 amino acids. Germline V gene sequence: CDR1 MNHEY, CDR2 SVGAGI. V gave up 7 bases and J gave up 2 bases; unmatched junction bases: 6. CDR3 region: CASIASGNTDTQYF. CDR3 bases: TGTGCCAGCATTGCTAGCGGTAACACAGATACGCAGTATTTT.

The chain joins TRBV13 to TRBJ2-4; D is tentatively TRBD1 or TRBD2 (6 bases each). CDR1 is PRHDT, CDR2 FYEKMQ, per germline (reference sequence). The length of the CDR3 is 16 residues. Trimming took off 5 bases at V and 0 bases at J, with 14 bases between the two ends. CDR3 residues: CASSPRGALAKNIQYF. The CDR3 region has the DNA TGTGCCAGCAGCCCGAGGGGGGCTCTAGCCAAAAACATTCAGTACTTC.

The rearrangement joins TRBV28 to TRBJ1-1; 7 bases match TRBD1. Germline loops: CDR1 MDHEN, CDR2 SYDVKM. This CDR3 region has 15 residues. V lost 3 bases to trimming and J lost 5 bases; unmatched junction nucleotides: 9. The CDR3 DNA sequence: TGTGCCAGCAGTTTGGTCGCGGCAGGGGGGACTGAAGCTTTCTTT. Encoded protein: CASSLVAAGGTEAFF.

The V gene is TRBV28, the J gene TRBJ1-2; 7 nucleotides line up with TRBD1. Germline V gene lookup returns CDR1 MDHEN and CDR2 SYDVKM. This CDR3 region has 17 residues. Trimming removed 1 base from V and 8 bases from J; junction bases left unmatched: 16. The CDR3 is CASSLYLGKGGEGGYTF. The CDR3 bases are TGTGCCAGCAGTTTATACCTTGGGAAAGGGGGCGAGGGAGGCTACACCTTC.

This chain uses TRBV5-1 with TRBJ2-1; 8 bases map to TRBD2. V lost 2 bases and J lost 3; bases outside the gene matches: 16. The CDR3 totals 19 residues. CDR1 SGHRS and CDR2 YFSETQ come from the germline V gene. CDR3: CASSFVGRGGRPLYNEQFF. The CDR3 nucleotides are TGCGCCAGCAGCTTTGTCGGACGGGGCGGGAGGCCCCTCTACAATGAGCAGTTCTTC.

The CDR3 spells CASSRPGTEEKLFF. CDR3 DNA sequence: TGTGCCAGCAGCCGACCCGGGACGGAAGAAAAACTGTTTTTT. J is TRBJ1-4 and V is TRBV14; possibly TRBD1 for D (5 bases). With 4 bases removed from V and 8 bases from J, the gap between germline ends came to 14 bases. CDR3 length equals 14 residues. The germline gives CDR1 SGHDN, CDR2 FVKESK.

The V gene is TRBV5-1, the J gene TRBJ2-3; D is unclear. This CDR3 comprises 13 residues. V lost 2 bases and J lost 5, with 9 bases in between. CDR1 is SGHRS and CDR2 is YFSETQ in the germline V gene. This CDR3 reads CASSFQSGDTQYF. CDR3 nucleotides: TGCGCCAGCAGCTTCCAGTCCGGAGATACGCAGTATTTT.